These 9 T cell receptor beta chains were all obtained from the same sample, sequenced in a study of vaccination and CD4 T cells after COVID-19 (dated by TCRdb to about 2022). Their specific antigens are unknown. The receptor library was made with PCR. The instrument was an Illumina iSeq 100. At the Johns Hopkins FTIC core, DNA from the cultured CD4+ T cells underwent TCR sequencing with the Oncomine TCR Beta short-read assay. The public reads were reprocessed in TCRdb via fastp at Q25 and MiXCR, keeping in-frame beta chains. All rows with the same CDR3 protein become a single entry with the most common DNA and genes. The table for this sample lists about 7,400 distinct CDR3 sequences; 37% of them were counted only once. The biggest ten clones account for around 16% of the sample. Per the publication, the treatment or condition label means: approximately 11-day PBMC culture with coronavirus spike peptide pools or control peptides (ViraFEST assay). CD4+ T cells from unexposed donors were collected before the COVID-19 pandemic (2011-2018).

The specimen was CD4+ T cells from blood, cultured in vitro. The receptors shown here come from a human donor in good health.

Comment on this clonotype: As the CDR3 is not closed by the conserved phenylalanine or tryptophan, this likely results from a read error. The chain combines TRBV5-1 with TRBJ1-1; D may be TRBD1 (5 bases). Trimming left V 4 bases short and J 0 bases short, with 19 bases between. This CDR3 contains 17 residues. In germline, CDR1 is SGHRS, CDR2 YFSETQ. CDR3 bases: TGCGCCAGCAGCGCAGAACGGGGCCTGAGGCTGAACACTGAAGCTTTCTCT. The encoded protein is CASSAERGLRLNTEAFS.

This clonotype appeared once. The genes are TRBV7-2 and TRBJ2-1; no clear D. The germline CDR1 and CDR2 sequences are SGHTA and FQGNSA. V was shortened by 1 base and J by 8 bases, with 3 bases between the two germline ends. This CDR3 spans 11 amino acids. This CDR3 is CASSLEHEQFF. In DNA, the CDR3 is TGTGCCAGCAGCTTAGAGCATGAGCAGTTCTTC.

As DNA, the CDR3 is TGTGCCAGCACTCCGGTACAGGGGTCCGAAGCTTTCTTT. The encoded protein is CASTPVQGSEAFF. The chain couples TRBV6-4 to TRBJ1-1; TRBD1 matches 7 bases. This CDR3 is built from 13 residues. From germline, CDR1 is MRHNA and CDR2 SNTAGT. V shed 7 bases and J 8 bases; nucleotides not matched to a gene: 10.

This clonotype appeared a few times. The rearrangement joins TRBV6-1 to TRBJ1-1; 8 positions agree with TRBD1. The CDR3 runs 14 residues. The V segment lost 4 bases and the J segment 7 bases; nucleotides outside the gene matches: 8. The germline V gene encodes CDR1 MNHNS and CDR2 SASEGT. DNA of the CDR3: TGTGCCAGCAGTGCCCCCGTTGGACAGGGTGAAGCTTTCTTT. The encoded protein is CASSAPVGQGEAFF.

This clonotype was detected a few times. The chain is built from TRBV19 and TRBJ2-3; D may be TRBD2 (6 bases). This CDR3 comprises 15 residues. V was clipped by 7 bases and J by 0 bases, with 14 bases between them. Germline CDR1 and CDR2: LNHDA and SQIVND (reference sequence). The CDR3: CASMRDSASTDTQYF. The CDR3 DNA follows: TGTGCCAGTATGAGGGACTCGGCAAGCACAGATACGCAGTATTTT.

This clonotype has just a few counts. The chain has TRBV7-6 and TRBJ2-3; 9 bases align to TRBD2. V was clipped by 8 bases and J by 1 base; unmatched bases: 4. The CDR3 runs 14 residues. Germline V gene sequence: CDR1 SGHVS, CDR2 FNYEAQ. The CDR3 coding sequence is TGTGCCAGCCGCCGCGGGGGGGGCACAGATACGCAGTATTTT. Amino acids: CASRRGGGTDTQYF.

V and J are TRBV6-2 or TRBV6-3 and TRBJ2-1; weak D call: TRBD2 (5 bases). The CDR3 is 15 residues long. CDR1 and CDR2 from the germline V gene are MNHEY and SVGEGT. The ends were cut back, 0 bases at V and 0 bases at J, with 6 bases in the middle. In DNA form, the CDR3 reads TGTGCCAGCAGTTACTCTGGGAGCTCCTACAATGAGCAGTTCTTC. Amino acid sequence: CASSYSGSSYNEQFF.

There are a few counts of this clonotype. The rearrangement links TRBV10-1 to TRBJ2-2, with D unclear. Looked up from germline, CDR1 is WNHNN and CDR2 is SYGVQD (reference sequence). The CDR3 consists of 12 residues. Deletions cut 2 bases from V and 6 bases from J, with 4 bases between. CDR3 residues: CASSENPGELFF. CDR3 in DNA: TGCGCCAGCAGTGAGAATCCCGGGGAGCTGTTTTTT.

The V call is TRBV20-1, the J call TRBJ1-5; TRBD1 agrees at 9 bases. Trimming at V came to 6 bases and at J to 1 base, leaving 4 bases not matched to a gene. CDR3 length equals 14 residues. The V gene's germline CDR1 is DFQATT and CDR2 SNEGSKA (reference sequence). CDR3 residues: CSAWTGDSNQPQHF. DNA for the CDR3: TGCAGTGCGTGGACAGGGGACAGCAATCAGCCCCAGCATTTT.